Sequencing of this TCR beta chain was carried out in a study of response to subunit inactivated influenza vaccine. General study results and limits: A suggestion made by the authors is that each seasonal influenza vaccination recruits few new T cells.

With regard to this clonotype: Its antigen is undetermined.

V was shortened by 2 bases and J by 2 bases, with 7 bases between the two germline ends. Germline assignment: CDR1 LNHNV and CDR2 YYDKDF (reference sequence). CDR3 size: 15 residues. MiXCR was run by TCRdb on the RT-PCR reads, yielding one entry per CDR3 protein. The sample comprises about 700,000 distinct CDR3 sequences, 14% of which are singletons, and 5.5% to 7% rests with the top ten. V is TRBV15 and J is TRBJ2-6; D ambiguous. This clonotype was sampled from a man in his fifties who received an inactivated influenza vaccine. The input for sequencing was PBMCs from blood, taken 14 to 15 days before vaccination. Here the CDR3 DNA reads TGTGCCACCAGCAGAAGGTCCCCTGGGGCCAACGTCCTGACTTTC. Protein sequence: CATSRRSPGANVLTF.